This TCR beta chain came from a study of response to subunit inactivated influenza vaccine. The study's findings and limits: Authors suggested that a seasonal influenza vaccination recruits few new T cells each time.

Using its own MiXCR run on the RT-PCR reads, TCRdb lists one record per CDR3 protein. This sample has hundreds of thousands of distinct CDR3 sequences, with about 15% found just once. The CDR3 covers 16 residues. Looked up from germline, CDR1 is SEHNR and CDR2 is FQNEAQ (reference sequence). The V and J ends lost 4 bases and 0 bases, in that order; junction bases with no gene match: 6. This clonotype was seen only a few times. Its specificity is not known. This TCR came from a man between 45 and 75 years old who received an inactivated influenza vaccine. This material consisted of CD4+ T cells sorted from PBMCs, taken roughly 24 months after vaccination. The chain links TRBV7-9 to TRBJ2-1; 7 positions match TRBD2. The CDR3 DNA follows: TGTGCCAGCAGCTCGGAGCGGGACCGCTCCTACAATGAGCAGTTCTTC. Protein sequence: CASSSERDRSYNEQFF.